This TCR beta chain derives from a study of T and B cells in COVID-19 patients. For the study at large: Critical illness requiring mechanical ventilation or extracorporeal membrane oxygenation affected three fifths of the roughly 20 active-infection patients.

This CDR3 is 14 amino acids long. The germline V gene has CDR1 ENHRY and CDR2 SYGVKD. V lost 10 bases to trimming and J lost 2 bases; unmatched junction nucleotides: 10. Each TRB amplification used roughly 250-550 ng of genomic DNA from blood. Multiplex PCR with BIOMED2 TRB-A/B primer pools amplified TRB rearrangements. MiXCR was run by TCRdb on the multiplex PCR reads, yielding one entry per CDR3 protein. The sample yields 5,500 to 7,000 distinct CDR3 sequences, roughly a quarter seen once. Study results and caveats: Blood from mildly ill patients while symptomatic, and early samples from severe cases, were scarce.

This clonotype has more than one count but fewer than ten. Its cognate antigen is unknown. Sequencing was carried out using blood. This clonotype was sampled from a human donor with active COVID-19. The donor label of this sample is uncertain. V and J are TRBV10-3 and TRBJ1-1, with TRBD1 matching 7 bases. DNA for the CDR3: TGTGCCAGCCTACAGGGGCCCCTTAACACTGAAGCTTTCTTT. Protein product: CASLQGPLNTEAFF.